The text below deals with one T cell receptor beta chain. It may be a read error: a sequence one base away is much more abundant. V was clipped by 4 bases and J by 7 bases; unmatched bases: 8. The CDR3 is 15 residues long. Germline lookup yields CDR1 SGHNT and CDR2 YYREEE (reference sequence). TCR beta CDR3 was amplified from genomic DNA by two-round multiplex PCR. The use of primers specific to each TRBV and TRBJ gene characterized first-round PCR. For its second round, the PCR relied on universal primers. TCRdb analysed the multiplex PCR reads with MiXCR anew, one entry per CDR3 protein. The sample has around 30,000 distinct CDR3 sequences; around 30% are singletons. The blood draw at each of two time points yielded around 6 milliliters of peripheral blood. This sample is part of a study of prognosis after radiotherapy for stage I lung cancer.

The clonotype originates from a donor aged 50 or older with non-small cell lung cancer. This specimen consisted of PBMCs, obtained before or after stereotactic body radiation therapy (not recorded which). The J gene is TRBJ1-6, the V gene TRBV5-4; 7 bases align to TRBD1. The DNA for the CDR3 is TGTGCCAGCAGCCTGGACAGGCCGCTAAATTCACCCCTCCACTTT. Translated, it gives CASSLDRPLNSPLHF.